This paragraph reports one T cell receptor beta chain. This entry belongs to a study of cytomegalovirus exposure and HLA in healthy donors. V lost 0 bases to trimming and J lost 7 bases; unmatched junction nucleotides: 7. The CDR3 covers 15 residues. CDR1 SGDLS and CDR2 YYNGEE come from the germline V gene. 13 Jbeta primers and 60 Vbeta primers were used for the PCR. Here immunoSEQ multiplex PCR was the method, and the copy in TCRdb shows in-frame clones only, minus some. The sample includes approximately 140,000 clones, roughly 75% of them seen just once. The J gene is TRBJ2-1, the V gene TRBV9, with 7 bases lining up with TRBD2. Sequenced sample: PBMCs. The TCR comes from a man aged 35-49 years in good health and CMV-seropositive. The CDR3 is CASSVAPMGGNEQFF. CDR3 DNA sequence: TGTGCCAGCAGCGTAGCCCCCATGGGAGGGAATGAGCAGTTCTTC. The whole variable domain, filled in from reference TRBV9 and TRBJ2-1, reads DSGVTQTPKHLITATGQRVTLRCSPRSGDLSVYWYQQSLDQGLQFLIQYYNGEERAKGNILERFSAQQFPDLHSELNLSSLELGDSALYFCASSVAPMGGNEQFFGPGTRLTVL.